This TCR beta chain comes out of a study of Ad26.COV2.S vaccination and SARS-CoV-2 variants (dated by TCRdb to 2020 to 2023). At the level of the whole study: Donors in the vaccine arm were drawn from COV1001, a phase I-IIa trial of Ad26.COV2.S in healthy adults that was multicentre, randomized, double-blind and placebo-controlled. Blinding of investigators to trial group allocation was maintained during experiments and outcome assessment. The specificity and breadth of SARS-CoV-2-reactive T cell receptors after Ad26.COV2.S vaccination were assessed by TCRbeta repertoire sequencing. Trial participants were randomized into five groups of five, in which low-dose or high-dose Ad26.COV2.S was given once or twice, or placebo was given on both occasions. A total of approximately 30 samples were included in the TCR-sequenced set, comprising around 19 Ad26.COV2.S vaccine recipients, 5 placebo recipients and 8 SARS-CoV-2 convalescent individuals. Ad26.COV2.S was administered intramuscularly at a dose of 5x10^10 or 1x10^11 viral particles, either as one shot or as two shots given 56 days apart.

The paper's findings and limits, for the study overall: The study was not powered to compare responses between vaccine doses or regimens. It was noted by the authors that total T cell responses may have been underestimated by the TCR breadth and depth analyses. Non-spike TCR breadth was comparable between vaccine and placebo recipients, consistent with the vaccine containing only spike. After vaccination, substantial breadth of spike-specific CD8+ and CD4+ T cell responses was reported. Higher spike-specific TCR breadth was observed in Ad26.COV2.S recipients than in placebo recipients (P = 0.0014).

The treatment or condition label for this specimen denotes: some 20 received Ad26.COV2.S at low or high dose, single or two shots; a few received placebo; per-sample allocation not given. Repertoires of vaccine and placebo recipients were sequenced from samples collected on day 63 after the first injection. Cohort 1b enrolled 25 or so adults aged 18-55 years at a single site in Boston, USA, between 29 July and 7 August 2020. Ad26.COV2.S was a replication-incompetent adenovirus type 26 vector expressing a prefusion-stabilized SARS-CoV-2 spike protein from the original Wuhan strain. The immunoSEQ Assay was used to sequence TCRbeta CDR3 regions. After extraction, genomic DNA underwent amplification by bias-controlled multiplex PCR, followed by high-throughput sequencing. The authors' pipeline ran thus. To quantify the absolute abundance of every unique TCRbeta CDR3 region, sequences were collapsed and filtered. T cell fraction was estimated by normalization of TCRbeta template counts to usable DNA, with usable DNA being measured through amplification of reference genes present in all nucleated cells. Repertoire TCRs were annotated as SARS-CoV-2-specific when V gene, CDR3 amino acid sequence and J gene were exactly matched to a known reactive TCR set. The reference SARS-CoV-2 TCR set came from MIRA and was filtered for enrichment in COVID-19-positive ImmuneCODE repertoires, removing public or cross-reactive TCRs. Based on the MIRA antigens, annotated TCRs were further analysed at the level of specific ORF or position within ORF. Depth was the summed frequency of annotated unique rearrangements, while breadth was defined as annotated unique rearrangements over total unique productive rearrangements. Two-sided Wilcoxon rank-sum tests were applied when comparing TCR breadth between groups. Not all clones reach the TCRdb copy of this immuneACCESS table, which keeps in-frame sequences only. Checked studies attribute under half of the gap to unresolved V genes and leave the rest unexplained. V and J calls and clone size are given by that table; D and trimming were obtained from the DNA. The sample profile shows fewer than 400,000 clones; approximately 86% of them were found once. Roughly 3.5% of the sample is taken by the ten largest.

V is clipped by 1 base and J by 7 bases, and the sequence between their germline boundaries is 11 bases long. Including cysteine and phenylalanine, the CDR3 has 13 amino acids. Here the CDR3 DNA is all that survives: 39 bases in frame from base 1. Taken from the germline V gene, the CDR1 and CDR2 loops are SGHTA and FQGNSA. For this clone: What this receptor recognizes is not known. The sample holds no much larger clone one base away, and base qualities are not on file.

The sample in question was peripheral blood, obtained in a trial of Ad26.COV2.S vaccine versus placebo. The chain links TRBV7-2 with TRBJ2-7; too little of a D gene remains to name it. The receptor was isolated from a person between 18 and 65 years old who received the Ad26.COV2.S COVID-19 vaccine or a placebo. The nucleotide sequence is TGTGCCAGCAGCTTAGAATCCTATCGGGAGCAGTACTTC. Translation gives CASSLESYREQYF.